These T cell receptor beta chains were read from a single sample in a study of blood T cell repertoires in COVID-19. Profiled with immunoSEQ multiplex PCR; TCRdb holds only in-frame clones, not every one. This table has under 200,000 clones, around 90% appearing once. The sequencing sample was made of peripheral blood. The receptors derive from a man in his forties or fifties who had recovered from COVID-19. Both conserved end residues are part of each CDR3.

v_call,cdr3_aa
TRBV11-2,CASSFPWGRGIETQYF
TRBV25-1,CASRGTANYGYTF
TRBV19,CASSDPGQTYNEQFF
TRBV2,CASVGQGPTSGTSYEQYF
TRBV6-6,CASSPRFLITGSLLRTEAFF
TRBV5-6,CASSLAAGREQYF
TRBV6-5,CASRSGGTGELFF
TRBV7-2,CASSFVPESNEQFF
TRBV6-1,CASSEAETAGNYGYTF
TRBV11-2,CASSLVRSPGNTIYF
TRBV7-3,CASSSLADSTDTQYF
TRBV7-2,CASSLIGARSTEAFF
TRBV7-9,CASSPGQGNNEKLFF
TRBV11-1,CASGRTYYNEQFF
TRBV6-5,CASRAGTGGRELFF
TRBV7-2,CASSLGPQWNTEAFF
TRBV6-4,CASSRRLAGSTGELFF
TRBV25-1,CASSSQTTGELFF
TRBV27,CASRGWGKDTYEQYF
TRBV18,CASSPPETGVTEAFF
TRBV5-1,CASSMTALSGNTIYF
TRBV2,CASSRLAGGPWNEQFF
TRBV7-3,CASSRGRGEDTEAFF
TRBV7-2,CASSAQGGHEQYF
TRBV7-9,CASSSPTGSFHEQYF
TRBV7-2,CASSFHSDGSTGELFF
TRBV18,CASSPNGRMNTEAFF
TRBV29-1,CSVSRARDEQYF
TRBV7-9,CASSFSGGREKLFF
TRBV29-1,CSVEGRARTEAFF
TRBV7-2,CASSLENIVYRVNGELFF
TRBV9,CASSVFDGAYEQYF
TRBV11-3,CASSLAGTSGGETQYF